This TCR beta chain was recovered during a study of T cell responses to AZD1222 COVID-19 vaccine. General study points: Only 6 or 7 AZD1222 recipients tested seropositive at baseline. Distributed over spike, vaccine-associated CD4 TCRs predominated at 160-218 and 743-854.

Turning to this clone: Its antigen remains unknown.

J gave up 6 bases and V 6 bases, and 6 bases lay outside the gene matches. The CDR3 runs 13 residues. Method: immunoSEQ multiplex PCR; TCRdb's copy keeps in-frame clones and lacks some. The table records about 120,000 clones, 90% of them present only once. The TCR sequence derives from an adult in good health. This sample comprised peripheral blood, obtained on day 0 of AZD1222 vaccination. This chain links TRBV12-3 or TRBV12-4 with TRBJ1-1; 8 bases are a match to TRBD1. CDR3 DNA: TGTGCCAGCAGGACTCAGGGGGCATCTGAAGCTTTCTTT. It specifies CASRTQGASEAFF.